This T cell receptor beta chain derives from a study of blood T cell repertoires in COVID-19. Study details: PBMCs, B-cell-depleted T cells, or T cells were the source of the cDNA or gDNA that made up the material.

Per germline, CDR1 LNHDA and CDR2 SQIVND (reference sequence). The CDR3 length is 15 residues. V was pared by 4 bases and J by 0 bases, with 13 bases between. This clone was counted only a few times. Participant reports of clinical history set cohort assignment. In Cohort 3, a recovered donor had either two negative PCRs, clearance, or symptom resolution. Here immunoSEQ multiplex PCR was the method, and the copy in TCRdb shows in-frame clones only, minus some. The sample holds over 250,000 clones, around nine tenths seen once. The chain has TRBV19 and TRBJ2-7; tentatively, D is TRBD2 (6 bases). The sequencing sample was made of PBMCs or T cells enriched from blood (not recorded which). The source is a woman between 18 and 29 years old who had recovered from COVID-19. The CDR3 coding sequence is TGTGCCAGTAGTAAACGAGCGGGTGACTCCTACGAGCAGTACTTC. This translates into CASSKRAGDSYEQYF.